This TCR beta chain comes out of a study of early T cells in non-severe SARS-CoV-2 infection. This CDR3 region has 16 residues. V shed 4 bases and J 4 bases; nucleotides not matched to a gene: 9. CDR1 and CDR2 (germline): SGDLS, YYNGEE. Individual cDNA molecules carried attached unique molecular identifiers. TCRdb passed the 5' RACE reads through MiXCR, listing each CDR3 protein once. Here the sample spans about 40,000 distinct CDR3 sequences, 4.5% to 5% being singletons. The chain recombines TRBV9 with TRBJ2-7; 12 nucleotides agree with TRBD1. The receptor was derived from an adult who was a healthcare worker with PCR-confirmed SARS-CoV-2 infection or an uninfected control (not recorded which). Sequencing was done on a sample of whole blood. This CDR3 reads CASSSGTGGAGYEQYF. The CDR3 region has the DNA TGTGCCAGCAGCTCCGGGACAGGGGGCGCGGGGTACGAGCAGTACTTC.